This TCR beta chain was documented in a study of cytomegalovirus exposure and HLA in healthy donors. Study outcomes and limitations: As a later analysis showed, a missense DCLRE1C variant was linked to trimming of TCR beta V- and J-genes. Among immune exposure information, only CMV serostatus was available. The authors later found TCR association rates varying by HLA locus, with DRB1 most and HLA-C fewest.

Per germline, CDR1 LGHNA and CDR2 YNFKEQ. The V and J ends lost 2 bases and 0 bases respectively, with 10 bases between them. This CDR3 region has 15 residues. This PCR relied on a set of 60 Vbeta primers and 13 Jbeta primers. Sequenced by immunoSEQ multiplex PCR; TCRdb stores in-frame clones only, minus some. The sample includes approximately 220,000 clones, around 80% seen only once; the top ten take around 3%. A remark on this clone: The antigen is not known.

This chain links TRBV4-2 with TRBJ1-1; D possibly corresponds to TRBD1 (5 bases). This TCR came from a man aged 25-45 years in good health and CMV-seronegative. Sequencing used PBMCs. The CDR3, as DNA: TGTGCCAGCAGCCAACCGCAGGGTATGAACACTGAAGCTTTCTTT. Encoded protein: CASSQPQGMNTEAFF.